This T cell receptor beta chain was recovered during a study of technical replicates of blood from several donors. CDR1 and CDR2 from the germline V gene are SGHDN and FVKESK. With 4 bases removed from V and 5 bases from J, the gap between germline ends came to 11 bases. CDR3 length: 14 residues. Clones were read by immunoSEQ multiplex PCR, and TCRdb kept only the in-frame ones, dropping some. This table holds tens of thousands of clones, 95% to 97% found once. The sequence was collected from a human donor in good health. Sequenced material: T cells isolated from PBMCs. The chain recombines TRBV14 with TRBJ2-2, with D uncertain. The CDR3 spells CASSRLLRTGELFF. DNA of the CDR3: TGTGCCAGCAGCCGCCTCCTCAGAACCGGGGAGCTGTTTTTT.